A single sample gave rise to the 10 T cell receptor beta chains below, sequenced in a study of T cell changes during pregnancy in multiple sclerosis. Repertoires were generated with immunoSEQ multiplex PCR, while TCRdb's copy carries only in-frame clones and drops some. The table lists fewer than 95,000 clones, around 90% of them singletons. The input for sequencing was peripheral blood, taken in the first trimester of pregnancy. Receptors originate from a female donor in good health, enrolled as a control in a pregnancy study.

The chain is built from TRBV6-6 and TRBJ2-2, with no clear D. Germline CDR1 and CDR2: MNHNY and SVGAGI (reference sequence). The V end was cut by 2 bases, the J end by 3 bases, with 7 bases between. The CDR3 has 14 amino acids. The CDR3 DNA sequence: TGTGCCAGCAGTTACATCCTAGACACCGGGGAGCTGTTTTTT. It specifies CASSYILDTGELFF.

The chain links TRBV19 to TRBJ2-1; the D gene is possibly TRBD2 (6 bases). Trimming shortened V by 3 bases and J by 0 bases, and 18 bases separated the two germline ends. Germline V gene lookup returns CDR1 LNHDA and CDR2 SQIVND (reference sequence). The CDR3 is 18 residues long. The CDR3 DNA sequence: TGTGCCAGTAGTATCGCCTTGGAGGGGCCCCTCTCCTACAATGAGCAGTTCTTC. It specifies CASSIALEGPLSYNEQFF.

This chain links TRBV5-4 with TRBJ2-7; the D is unclear. V was shortened by 4 bases and J by 4 bases, with 12 bases between the two germline ends. This CDR3 comprises 13 residues. The germline CDR1 and CDR2 sequences are SGHNT and YYREEE (reference sequence). The CDR3, as DNA: TGTGCCAGCAGCGATCCGCGATCTTACGAGCAGTACTTC. Amino acid sequence: CASSDPRSYEQYF.

In DNA form, the CDR3 reads TGTGCCAGCAGTGAAATACAGGGGGTAAACTATGGCTACACCTTC. Its protein is CASSEIQGVNYGYTF. The chain uses TRBV6-1 and TRBJ1-2; 8 nucleotides line up with TRBD1. Germline V lookup: CDR1 MNHNS, CDR2 SASEGT. The junction had 4 bases not matched to a gene; V was cut back by 2 bases and J by 2 bases. This CDR3 is built from 15 residues.

This chain links TRBV6-7 with TRBJ2-1; D gene unclear. TRBV6-7 is annotated as an ORF whose role is uncertain. CDR3 length: 12 amino acids. Deletions cut 4 bases from V and 4 bases from J, with 5 bases between. For the CDR3, the DNA is TGTGCCAGCAGTTTCCAATACAATGAGCAGTTCTTC. Translation: CASSFQYNEQFF.

The genes are TRBV6-1 and TRBJ2-1, with 7 bases fitting TRBD2. Trimming at V came to 4 bases and at J to 5 bases, leaving 11 bases not matched to a gene. The CDR3 extends over 16 amino acids. Germline-derived CDR1 and CDR2 are MNHNS and SASEGT. CDR3: CASSGWLAEPHNEQFF. CDR3 DNA: TGTGCCAGCAGTGGTTGGCTAGCGGAACCCCACAATGAGCAGTTCTTC.

V gene TRBV5-4 combines with J gene TRBJ2-5, with TRBD1 identical over 9 bases. This CDR3 is built from 15 residues. J gave up 2 bases and V 2 bases, and 4 bases lay outside the gene matches. The germline gives CDR1 SGHNT, CDR2 YYREEE (reference sequence). DNA for the CDR3: TGTGCCAGCAGCTTAGGGACAGGGCCTCAAGAGACCCAGTACTTC. Its translation is CASSLGTGPQETQYF.

V usage is TRBV4-1 and J usage is TRBJ1-5, with D possibly being TRBD1 (5 bases). Trimming removed 4 bases from V and 4 bases from J, with 14 bases in between. Germline V lookup: CDR1 MGHRA, CDR2 YSYEKL. The CDR3 is 15 amino acids. The CDR3 sequence is CASSPRRGRNQPQHF. The CDR3 DNA reads as TGCGCCAGCAGCCCGCGCCGGGGGAGAAATCAGCCCCAGCATTTT.

The V gene is TRBV6-5, the J gene TRBJ2-1; D ambiguous. The CDR3 contains 13 residues. Germline V gene sequence: CDR1 MNHEY, CDR2 SVGAGI. The V gene lost 8 bases and the J gene lost 4 bases, with 12 bases spanning the gap. The DNA for the CDR3 is TGTGCCAGCTCATCCCGAGTGTACAATGAGCAGTTCTTC. Protein: CASSSRVYNEQFF.

V and J are TRBV18 and TRBJ2-7, with D uncertain. Per germline, CDR1 KGHSH and CDR2 LQKENI. CDR3 length: 15 amino acids. Trimming took off 2 bases at V and 2 bases at J, with 13 bases between the two ends. In nucleotides, the CDR3 is TGTGCCAGCTCACCAGGGCCGGATTCTGCCTACGAGCAGTACTTC. Encoded protein: CASSPGPDSAYEQYF.